Shown below are 3 T cell receptor beta chains from a single sample sequenced in a study of blood T cell repertoires in COVID-19. The repertoire was sequenced with immunoSEQ multiplex PCR; TCRdb's copy has only in-frame clones and lacks some. The sample holds about 46,000 clones; 70% to 90% are singletons and the top ten take approximately 14%. The sequencing sample was made of peripheral blood. These receptors all stem from a human donor in a cohort sampled during active COVID-19. The donor label of this sample is uncertain.

This chain uses TRBV2 with TRBJ1-5; D remains unclear. The germline CDR1 and CDR2 sequences are SNHLY and FYNNEI. The CDR3 is made up of 13 amino acids. The V end lost 6 bases, the J end lost 2 bases, and 8 bases lay between the germline ends. The CDR3 region is CASRQNGNQPQHF. The CDR3, as DNA: TGTGCCAGCAGACAGAATGGCAATCAGCCCCAGCATTTT.

V is TRBV11-3 and J is TRBJ2-2; tentatively, D is TRBD1 (5 bases). V lost 0 bases and J 5 bases, leaving 10 bases between the germline ends. Per germline, CDR1 SGHNT and CDR2 YENEEA. The length of the CDR3 is 15 residues. The CDR3 coding sequence is TGTGCCAGCAGCTTAGATGGCAGGGTGACCGGGGAGCTGTTTTTT. Translating gives CASSLDGRVTGELFF.

The genes are TRBV10-3 and TRBJ2-2; D not resolved. Trimming shortened V by 0 bases and J by 1 base, and 9 bases separated the two germline ends. The CDR3 is made up of 16 amino acids. CDR1 and CDR2 from the germline V gene are ENHRY and SYGVKD. This chain's CDR3 is CAISESTGLNTGELFF. CDR3 nucleotides: TGTGCCATCAGTGAGTCGACGGGTTTGAACACCGGGGAGCTGTTTTTT.